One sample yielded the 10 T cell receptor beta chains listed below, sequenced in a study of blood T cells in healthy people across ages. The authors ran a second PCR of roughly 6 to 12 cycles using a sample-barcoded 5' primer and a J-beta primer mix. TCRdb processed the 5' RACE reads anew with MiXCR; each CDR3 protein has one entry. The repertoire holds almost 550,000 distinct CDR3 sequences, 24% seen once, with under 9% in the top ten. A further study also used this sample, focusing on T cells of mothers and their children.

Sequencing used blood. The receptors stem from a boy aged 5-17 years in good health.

CDR3 in amino acids: CASSIGGASGSNEQFF. CDR3 in DNA: TGTGCCAGTAGTATAGGTGGGGCTAGCGGGAGCAATGAGCAGTTCTTC. The rearrangement uses TRBV19 and TRBJ2-5; the match to TRBD2 covers 10 bases. The DNA end is more similar to TRBJ2-1, so the J call may be wrong. The CDR3 extends over 16 amino acids. Germline CDR1 LNHDA, CDR2 SQIVND (reference sequence).

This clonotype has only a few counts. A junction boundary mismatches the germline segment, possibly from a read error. CDR3 DNA sequence: TGTGCCAGCAGTGCGTACCAAGAGGCCCAGTACTTC. Protein sequence: CASSAYQEAQYF. The gene calls are TRBV2 and TRBJ2-5; D is undetermined. The germline CDR1 and CDR2 sequences are SNHLY and FYNNEI. CDR3 size: 12 residues.

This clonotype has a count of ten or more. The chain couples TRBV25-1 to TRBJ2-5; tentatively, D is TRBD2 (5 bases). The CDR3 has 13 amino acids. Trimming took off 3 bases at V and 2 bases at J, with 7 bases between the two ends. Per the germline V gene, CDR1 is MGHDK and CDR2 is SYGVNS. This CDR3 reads CASSDSVQETQYF. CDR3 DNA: TGTGCCAGCAGTGATAGCGTTCAAGAGACCCAGTACTTC.

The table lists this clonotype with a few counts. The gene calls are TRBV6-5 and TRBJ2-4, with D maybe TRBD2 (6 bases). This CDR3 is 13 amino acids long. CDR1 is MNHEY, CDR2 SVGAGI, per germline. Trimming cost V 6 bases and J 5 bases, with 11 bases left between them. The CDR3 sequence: CASSRSGENIQYF. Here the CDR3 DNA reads TGTGCCAGCAGCCGTAGCGGTGAAAACATTCAGTACTTC.

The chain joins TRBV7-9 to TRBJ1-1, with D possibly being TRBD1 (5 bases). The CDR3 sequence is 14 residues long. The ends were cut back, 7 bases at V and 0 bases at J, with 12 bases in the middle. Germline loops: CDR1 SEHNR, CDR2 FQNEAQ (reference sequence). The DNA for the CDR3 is TGTGCCAGCACCCGAGGGGTCCTGAACACTGAAGCTTTCTTT. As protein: CASTRGVLNTEAFF.

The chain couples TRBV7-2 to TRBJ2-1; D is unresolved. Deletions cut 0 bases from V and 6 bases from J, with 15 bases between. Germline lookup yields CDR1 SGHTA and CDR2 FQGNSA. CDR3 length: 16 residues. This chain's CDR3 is CASSLAGGQVANEQFF. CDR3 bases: TGTGCCAGCAGCTTAGCCGGTGGGCAGGTAGCCAATGAGCAGTTCTTC.

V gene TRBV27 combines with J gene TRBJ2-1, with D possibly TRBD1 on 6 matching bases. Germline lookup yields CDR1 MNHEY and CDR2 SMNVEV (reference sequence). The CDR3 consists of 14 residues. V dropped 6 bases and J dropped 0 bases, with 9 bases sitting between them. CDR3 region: CASSRQDSYNEQFF. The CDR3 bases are TGTGCCAGCAGCCGACAGGACTCCTACAATGAGCAGTTCTTC.

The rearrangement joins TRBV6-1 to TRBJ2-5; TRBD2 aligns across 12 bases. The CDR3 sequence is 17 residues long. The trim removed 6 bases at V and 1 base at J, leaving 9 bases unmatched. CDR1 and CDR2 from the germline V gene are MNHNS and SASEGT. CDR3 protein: CASRRMGLAGAQETQYF. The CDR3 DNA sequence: TGTGCCAGCAGACGCATGGGACTAGCGGGTGCCCAAGAGACCCAGTACTTC.

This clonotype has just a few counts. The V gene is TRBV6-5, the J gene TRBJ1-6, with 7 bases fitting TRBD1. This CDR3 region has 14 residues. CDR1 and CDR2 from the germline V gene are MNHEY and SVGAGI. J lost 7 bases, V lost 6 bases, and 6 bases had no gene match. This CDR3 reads CASSRQGENSPLHF. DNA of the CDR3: TGTGCCAGCAGCCGACAGGGAGAGAATTCACCCCTCCACTTT.

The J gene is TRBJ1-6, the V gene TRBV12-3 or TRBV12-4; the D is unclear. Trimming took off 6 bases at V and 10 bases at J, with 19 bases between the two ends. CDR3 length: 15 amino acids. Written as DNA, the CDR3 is TGTGCCAGCAGACGTGATGTGGCCCTAGGGTCACCCCTCCACTTT. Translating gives CASRRDVALGSPLHF.